The T cell receptor beta chain described here comes from a study of T cells in Graves' hyperthyroidism and ophthalmopathy. Orbital computed tomography, thyroid ultrasound, serum thyroxine and TRAb, and clinical symptoms together informed the diagnoses. The source material, RNA transcripts, was used to amplify TCR beta CDR3 regions. The HTBI primer set served for first-round RT-PCR of the TCR CDR3. One entry per CDR3 protein, called by TCRdb with MiXCR from the multiplex PCR reads. In the table there are roughly 740,000 distinct CDR3 sequences, roughly 15% of which are singletons. This clonotype was counted ten times or more. This CDR3 is 13 amino acids long. CDR1 and CDR2 from the germline V gene are WSHSY and SAAADI. The ends lost 8 bases at V and 6 bases at J; junction bases unmatched: 3.

The sequence derives from a man aged 18 to 30 with Graves' hyperthyroidism. The chain couples TRBV10-2 to TRBJ2-1; 11 bases align to TRBD2. The sequencing input was blood. The CDR3 region has the DNA TGCGCCAGCGCTAGCGGGAGGATCAATGAGCAGTTCTTC. It specifies CASASGRINEQFF.